This T cell receptor beta chain was captured in a study of beta chain features in type 1 diabetes. Study outcomes and limitations: All four CD4+ subsets of Type 1 diabetes patients contained TCRB CDR3s that were moderately but significantly shorter.

CDR1 MDHEN and CDR2 SYDVKM come from the germline V gene. The length of the CDR3 is 11 residues. Trimming took 10 bases from V and 4 from J; bases not matched to a gene: 4. This clone was observed a handful of times. Its specificity is unknown. Expressed TCRB transcripts were sequenced, since all the RNA that had been isolated was reverse transcribed. The average output of naive, central memory and regulatory T cell samples was about 3.57 million reads. TCRdb keeps only in-frame clones here, not all; method: immunoSEQ multiplex PCR. The table records 250,000 to 300,000 clones, around 15% of them present only once.

Material for sequencing was naive CD4+ T cells from blood. This rearrangement joins TRBV28 to TRBJ2-7; TRBD2 agrees at 7 bases. The source is a young man with type 1 diabetes. CDR3 region: CATGGFYEQYF. CDR3 bases: TGTGCCACCGGGGGGTTTTACGAGCAGTACTTC.